This T cell receptor beta chain originates from a study of cytomegalovirus exposure and HLA in healthy donors. This PCR relied on a set of 60 Vbeta primers and 13 Jbeta primers. Produced via immunoSEQ multiplex PCR; TCRdb's table is partial and in-frame only. The sample has approximately 150,000 clones; around 68% are singletons. The CDR3 is made up of 15 amino acids. Germline V gene sequence: CDR1 KGHSH, CDR2 LQKENI. Unmatched junction bases numbered 3, after V lost 3 bases and J lost 1 base. This clone was recorded a few times. V and J are TRBV18 and TRBJ2-5, with TRBD2 identical over 9 bases. The clonotype comes from a man aged 50 to 59 in good health and CMV-seronegative. The sample was PBMCs. The CDR3 region is CASSPPTSGQETQYF. The CDR3 DNA reads TGTGCCAGCTCACCCCCGACTAGCGGCCAAGAGACCCAGTACTTC. Full variable domain (missing parts from reference TRBV18 and TRBJ2-5): NAGVMQNPRHLVRRRGQEARLRCSPMKGHSHVYWYRQLPEEGLKFMVYLQKENIIDESGMPKERFSAEFPKEGPSILRIQQVVRGDSAAYFCASSPPTSGQETQYFGPGTRLLVL.